The 10 T cell receptor beta chains reported below all come from one sample, sequenced in a study of CD8 T cells in Susac syndrome. It was with random hexamers that roughly 0.45 to 1 ug RNA was reverse transcribed. TCRdb reprocessed the immunoSEQ multiplex PCR reads with MiXCR, giving one entry per CDR3 protein. The profile shows about 85,000 distinct CDR3 sequences, 95% of them singletons. The sequenced material came from CD8+ T cells from PBMCs. The source of these receptors is a human donor with Susac syndrome.

The genes are TRBV28 and TRBJ2-4; a weak D match, TRBD1 (5 bases). The V gene lost 6 bases and the J gene lost 5 bases, with 14 bases spanning the gap. Per the germline V gene, CDR1 is MDHEN and CDR2 is SYDVKM. This CDR3 has 14 residues. Here the CDR3 DNA reads TGTGCCAGCAGAACGATTGTCAGGGAAAACATTCAGTACTTC. The encoded protein is CASRTIVRENIQYF.

The chain joins TRBV24-1 to TRBJ2-2; 16 bases agree with TRBD2. V lost 9 bases and J lost 5; bases outside the gene matches: 5. The CDR3 totals 16 residues. The germline gives CDR1 KGHDR, CDR2 SFDVKD. The CDR3 protein is CATGTSGRAGTGELFF. Here the CDR3 DNA reads TGTGCCACCGGGACTAGCGGGAGGGCCGGAACCGGGGAGCTGTTTTTT.

The rearrangement links TRBV7-9 to TRBJ2-5; 7 nucleotides match TRBD1. The V gene's germline CDR1 is SEHNR and CDR2 FQNEAQ (reference sequence). The trim removed 5 bases at V and 7 bases at J, leaving 7 bases unmatched. CDR3 length equals 13 residues. The CDR3 loop is CASSLDRDGTQYF. CDR3 coding DNA: TGTGCCAGCAGCCTCGACAGGGATGGGACCCAGTACTTC.

DNA for the CDR3: TGCAGTGCCACGATTGAGGGAGGATTCACAGATACGCAGTATTTT. Protein sequence: CSATIEGGFTDTQYF. The V call is TRBV20-1, the J call TRBJ2-3; perhaps TRBD2 as D (6 bases). Germline CDR1 and CDR2: DFQATT and SNEGSKA (reference sequence). The CDR3 has 15 residues. Trimming took off 6 bases at V and 2 bases at J, with 18 bases between the two ends.

This clonotype showed up just once. The CDR3 spells CATSDGTHMGYGYTF. For the CDR3, the DNA is TGTGCCACCTCGGATGGGACACACATGGGCTATGGCTACACCTTC. J is TRBJ1-2 and V is TRBV15; maybe TRBD1 (6 bases). The CDR3 spans 15 residues. Germline CDR1 LNHNV, CDR2 YYDKDF (reference sequence). Between the trimmed V and J ends, which lost 8 bases and 4 bases, there was a span of 20 bases.

The V and J genes are TRBV6-5 and TRBJ2-1; TRBD2 matches at 12 bases. The CDR3 runs to 19 residues. Losses at the gene ends were 0 bases for V and 5 bases for J; bases not matched to a gene: 11. Germline V gene sequence: CDR1 MNHEY, CDR2 SVGAGI. The DNA for the CDR3 is TGTGCCAGCAGTTACTCACGGAGACTAGCGGGAGTGGAGAACAATGAGCAGTTCTTC. It yields the protein CASSYSRRLAGVENNEQFF.

The V and J genes are TRBV27 and TRBJ2-7; 11 bases fit TRBD2. The CDR3 contains 14 residues. V lost 4 bases to trimming and J lost 6 bases; unmatched junction nucleotides: 5. The germline V gene has CDR1 MNHEY and CDR2 SMNVEV (reference sequence). CDR3 amino acids: CASSWGLADAEQYF. The CDR3 DNA is TGTGCCAGCAGTTGGGGACTAGCGGATGCCGAGCAGTACTTC.

V and J are TRBV6-6 and TRBJ1-1; D is undetermined. V was shortened by 8 bases and J by 1 base, with 11 bases between the two germline ends. This CDR3 region has 13 residues. The V gene's germline CDR1 is MNHNY and CDR2 SVGAGI (reference sequence). The CDR3 DNA reads TGTGCCAGCTCAATAGCCTGGAACACTGAAGCTTTCTTT. Its translation is CASSIAWNTEAFF.

The chain combines TRBV10-3 with TRBJ2-7; 7 bases are a match to TRBD2. Per germline, CDR1 ENHRY and CDR2 SYGVKD. The trim removed 7 bases at V and 3 bases at J, leaving 15 bases unmatched. The CDR3 spans 16 residues. The CDR3 reads CAITGELGEGIYEQYF. The CDR3 nucleotides are TGTGCCATCACGGGAGAGCTGGGGGAGGGGATCTACGAGCAGTACTTC.

This sequence joins TRBV29-1 and TRBJ2-3; 7 bases fit TRBD2. This CDR3 has 17 residues. V shed 1 base, J shed 2 bases, and the junction held 12 bases outside the gene matches. CDR1 SQVTM and CDR2 ANQGSEA come from the germline V gene. CDR3 residues: CSVEGGEWEGPTDTQYF. The CDR3, as DNA: TGCAGCGTTGAAGGGGGCGAGTGGGAGGGCCCCACAGATACGCAGTATTTT.